This T cell receptor beta chain was observed in a study of beta chain features in type 1 diabetes (dated by TCRdb to between 2018 and 2020). Regarding the research as a whole: Patients and healthy donors did not differ in mean age, gender distribution, total cell number or subset yield. In the study, TCRB repertoires of sorted circulating CD4+ T cell subsets from recently diagnosed type 1 diabetes patients were compared with those of matched healthy donors. A total of over 90,000,000 sorted cells were examined across all samples, and a strong correlation was observed between cell number per subset and RNA yield. Whereas all 30 or so donors provided naive and central memory subsets, regulatory and stem cell-like memory subsets were isolated from just 8 patients and roughly eight healthy donors. Overall study results and their limits: PCR might favor shorter templates, but patient and control samples were amplified and corrected together, so any skew would affect both groups equally. Fewer insertions and more nucleotide deletions at VDJ recombination sites were observed in patients with type 1 diabetes, implying thymic rearrangement abnormalities. Naive, central memory and regulatory TCRB repertoires appeared to be more similar among patients than among healthy donors. In all four CD4+ subsets, TCRB CDR3 length was moderately but significantly shorter in type 1 diabetes patients. Only small numbers of individuals were included in the HLA sub-analyses, which left unresolved whether HLA type had any influence on TCRB rearrangement. Because cDNA was sequenced instead of genomic DNA, activated cells with high expression could be over-represented, although the groups did not differ in activation or CD3 levels.

The High Capacity cDNA Reverse Transcription Kit was used to reverse transcribe all of the isolated RNA, meaning that expressed TCRB transcripts were what got sequenced. Deep immunoSEQ sequencing was applied to naive, central memory and regulatory T cell samples, giving an average of roughly 3.5 million total reads per sample. Sorted cells were lysed in RLT buffer, and RNA was extracted using DNase-treated RNeasy Micro or Mini kits according to cell number. To prevent cross-contamination, every cell subset was processed on its own, while patient and healthy donor samples were processed together. The immunoSEQ multiplex PCR was used to amplify TCRB sequences from cDNA, yielding 87-bp fragments that span the CDR3 region. Amplicons were sequenced on the Illumina HiSeq platform. In the source study's methods: Synthetic template baselines were used to correct PCR bias computationally, reads within Hamming distance 2 were collapsed together, and singletons that could not be merged were discarded. Reads were aligned to IMGT to assign V, D and J genes, CDR3 length, and insertions or deletions at six rearrangement sites. Within each subset, clonotype counts were normalized to sorted cell number, and only after that were true diversity and Gini coefficients computed with the tcR R package. The overlap coefficient, calculated on TCRB nucleotide sequences, was used to quantify repertoire sharing. Out-of-frame TCRB sequences from naive cells were analyzed to stand in for the pre-selection repertoire. TCRdb holds this immuneACCESS table with in-frame rearrangements only. Some clones are missing; in checked studies, unresolved V genes explain under half, and the rest has no known cause. That table supplies the V and J calls and clone size; D and trimming were determined from the DNA. This sample has some 900,000 clones in its table, and 17% of those were observed once. Of the sample, around 0.02% falls within the top ten clones.

On this clone itself: Its specific antigen is unknown. Base qualities are not provided; no much larger clone lies one nucleotide away.

The germline V gene (reference sequence) yields MNHEY for CDR1 and SMNVEV for CDR2. V gives up 5 bases and J gives up 5 bases, and the segment between their germline ends measures 25 bases. From the cysteine up to the phenylalanine, the CDR3 has a length of 17 residues. Solely the CDR3 DNA is kept, with 51 bases framed from the first base. Each donor gave one peripheral blood draw, roughly 0.11 L on average, collected into heparinised tubes. A BD FACSAria II and a panel including CD45RO, CCR7, CD25, CD127, CD95 and CD27 were used to sort naive, central memory, regulatory and stem cell-like memory CD4+ T cells. A purity above 98% was achieved for all sorted populations. Right away, PBMCs were isolated by Lymphoprep density gradient centrifugation and were stained directly, with no culture step. Samples were stained and sorted in pairs, with one healthy donor and one patient per experiment, so that batch effects were minimized.

The chain uses TRBV27 and TRBJ2-7; TRBD1 is a weak D gene call, 6 bases matching. The specimen sequenced was naive CD4+ T cells from blood. In the paper's terms, the cell subset or site label means: true naive CD4+ T cells. The sequence was collected from a woman aged 18-29 years in good health. The DNA sequence reads TGTGCCAGCAGTACAGCCCACCAGGGGTTCAAGGGCCACGAGCAGTACTTC. This yields the protein CASSTAHQGFKGHEQYF.